The 25 T cell receptor beta chains below were found in one sample sequenced in a study of T cells in Graves' hyperthyroidism and ophthalmopathy. RNA transcripts provided the source from which TCR beta CDR3 regions were amplified. RT-PCR in the first round (using the HTBI primer set) targeted the TCR CDR3. One entry per CDR3 protein, called by TCRdb with MiXCR from the multiplex PCR reads. The table records some 620,000 distinct CDR3 sequences, around 15% of them present only once. Sequenced sample: blood. The source is a woman between 25 and 40 years old with Graves' hyperthyroidism.

Ten or more counts support this clonotype. CDR3 region: CASSTGGGAVYGYTF. DNA for the CDR3: TGTGCCAGCAGTACCGGCGGGGGCGCCGTTTATGGCTACACCTTC. The rearrangement links TRBV12-3 or TRBV12-4 to TRBJ1-2; D is perhaps TRBD1 (6 bases). The CDR3 spans 15 residues. Trimming cost V 5 bases and J 5 bases, with 18 bases left between them.

J is TRBJ2-3 and V is TRBV7-8; no reliable D call. The CDR3 has 14 amino acids. Trimming cost V 3 bases and J 5 bases, with 12 bases left between them. Looked up from germline, CDR1 is SGHVS and CDR2 is FQNEAQ. The DNA for the CDR3 is TGTGCCAGCAGCTTTTCCCGGGCGTTAGATACGCAGTATTTT. Amino acids: CASSFSRALDTQYF. Looking up the rest from reference TRBV7-8 and TRBJ2-3 gives the full variable domain: GAGVSQSPRYKVAKRGQDVALRCDPISGHVSLFWYQQALGQGPEFLTYFQNEAQLDKSGLPSDRFFAERPEGSVSTLKIQRTQQEDSAVYLCASSFSRALDTQYFGPGTRLTVL.

This clonotype has at least ten counts. This rearrangement joins TRBV30 to TRBJ1-1; 7 bases map to TRBD1. In germline, CDR1 is GTSNPN, CDR2 SVGIG (reference sequence). After removal of 3 bases from V and 1 base from J, the junction contained 8 bases not matched to a gene. CDR3 length equals 15 residues. The CDR3 DNA is TGTGCCTGGAGCATATGGGGACAGAAGAACACTGAAGCTTTCTTT. It encodes CAWSIWGQKNTEAFF.

This clonotype appeared many times. This sequence joins TRBV20-1 and TRBJ2-5; 7 nucleotides align to TRBD2. The V gene end was trimmed by 2 bases and the J gene end by 4 bases; junction bases not matched to a gene: 7. From germline, CDR1 is DFQATT and CDR2 SNEGSKA (reference sequence). There are 14 residues in the CDR3. The CDR3 is CSARREAGAETQYF. DNA of the CDR3: TGCAGTGCTAGAAGGGAGGCGGGAGCAGAGACCCAGTACTTC.

This clonotype was recorded many times. The CDR3 region is CASSLSRHSNTGELFF. The CDR3, as DNA: TGTGCCAGCAGCTTATCGCGGCACTCGAACACCGGGGAGCTGTTTTTT. This chain links TRBV11-1 with TRBJ2-2; D unclear. The CDR3 sequence is 16 residues long. V was cut by 2 bases and J by 0 bases, with 10 bases left in between. Per germline, CDR1 SGHAT and CDR2 FQDESV (reference sequence).

V and J are TRBV9 and TRBJ2-1; no clear D gene. CDR1 and CDR2 from the germline V gene are SGDLS and YYNGEE. This CDR3 spans 15 amino acids. The V end lost 4 bases, the J end lost 5 bases, and 16 bases lay between the germline ends. The CDR3 loop is CASSLLAGPDNEQFF. CDR3 sequence (DNA): TGTGCCAGCAGCCTTCTGGCAGGACCTGACAATGAGCAGTTCTTC.

The chain carries TRBV6-5 and TRBJ1-2; D gene uncertain. V gave up 2 bases and J gave up 1 base, with 8 bases separating them. This CDR3 contains 14 residues. Germline V gives CDR1 MNHEY, CDR2 SVGAGI. The CDR3 region is CASSYNADNYGYTF. CDR3 DNA: TGTGCCAGCAGTTACAACGCAGATAACTATGGCTACACCTTC.

In its sample, this clonotype was seen a few times. This CDR3 reads CAWSVQGSDYEKLFF. CDR3 nucleotide sequence: TGTGCCTGGAGTGTACAGGGGTCAGACTATGAAAAACTGTTTTTT. The chain links TRBV30 to TRBJ1-4; 7 nucleotides match TRBD1. The CDR3 is made up of 15 amino acids. Germline loops: CDR1 GTSNPN, CDR2 SVGIG (reference sequence). The J segment lost 6 bases and the V segment lost 0 bases, leaving 7 bases of the junction unmatched.

The table lists this clonotype with many counts. This chain joins TRBV6-1 and TRBJ2-5; D is ambiguous. V lost 6 bases and J 2 bases, leaving 10 bases between the germline ends. CDR3 size: 13 residues. Germline V gene sequence: CDR1 MNHNS, CDR2 SASEGT. The DNA for the CDR3 is TGTGCCAGCAGAGTTGGGCGGCAAGAGACCCAGTACTTC. Protein: CASRVGRQETQYF.

The sample holds many counts of this clonotype. J is TRBJ2-7 and V is TRBV28; D gene ambiguous. The germline V gene has CDR1 MDHEN and CDR2 SYDVKM. This CDR3 comprises 15 residues. V was pared by 5 bases and J by 5 bases, with 19 bases between. CDR3 coding DNA: TGTGCCAGCAGTCCCCACCGGGCCTCGCATCACGAGCAGTACTTC. Protein product: CASSPHRASHHEQYF.

The chain carries TRBV10-2 and TRBJ2-3; TRBD2 agrees at 10 bases. The ends lost 10 bases at V and 1 base at J; junction bases unmatched: 5. Per the germline V gene, CDR1 is WSHSY and CDR2 is SAAADI. The CDR3 sequence is 14 residues long. In nucleotides, the CDR3 is TGCGCCACAAAGCGGGAGGGCCGCACAGATACGCAGTATTTT. Translating gives CATKREGRTDTQYF.

CDR3 in amino acids: CASSLGLADRYEQYF. The CDR3 coding sequence is TGCGCCAGCAGCTTGGGACTAGCGGACCGCTACGAGCAGTACTTC. The J gene is TRBJ2-7, the V gene TRBV5-1; 9 bases match TRBD2. CDR1 is SGHRS, CDR2 YFSETQ, per germline. This CDR3 has 15 amino acids. The V segment lost 0 bases and the J segment 3 bases; nucleotides outside the gene matches: 4.

The chain is built from TRBV7-2 and TRBJ1-2; no definite D call. Germline V lookup: CDR1 SGHTA, CDR2 FQGNSA. This CDR3 is 13 amino acids long. The germline V and J ends were trimmed by 2 bases and 4 bases, with 8 bases remaining between them. CDR3 sequence (DNA): TGTGCCAGCAGCTTACAGGTTTTCTATGGCTACACCTTC. Its translation: CASSLQVFYGYTF. Supplemented by reference TRBV7-2 and TRBJ1-2, the full variable domain reads GAGVSQSPSNKVTEKGKDVELRCDPISGHTALYWYRQSLGQGLEFLIYFQGNSAPDKSGLPSDRFSAERTGGSVSTLTIQRTQQEDSAVYLCASSLQVFYGYTFGSGTRLTVV.

This clonotype has a handful of counts. The CDR3 DNA reads as TGCGCCAGCAGCCAAGTAGCGGGGGAGGACTATGGCTACACCTTC. Translation: CASSQVAGEDYGYTF. The chain joins TRBV4-1 to TRBJ1-2; TRBD1 is a possible D gene (5 bases). V was shortened by 1 base and J by 3 bases, with 12 bases between the two germline ends. CDR1 is MGHRA and CDR2 is YSYEKL in the germline V gene. The CDR3 sequence is 15 residues long.

In its sample, this clonotype was seen many times. V gene TRBV5-1 combines with J gene TRBJ2-7; possible D gene TRBD2, 6 bases. Germline CDR1 reads SGHRS; CDR2 reads YFSETQ. The CDR3 spans 14 residues. V was pared by 3 bases and J by 5 bases, with 15 bases between. The DNA of the CDR3 is TGCGCCAGCAGCTACGGGACCGGGGGAAACGAGCAGTACTTC. The encoded protein is CASSYGTGGNEQYF.

V gene TRBV5-4 combines with J gene TRBJ2-5, with 8 bases fitting TRBD1. In germline, CDR1 is SGHNT, CDR2 YYREEE (reference sequence). Losses at the gene ends were 1 base for V and 5 bases for J; bases not matched to a gene: 10. This CDR3 is 16 amino acids long. CDR3 nucleotides: TGTGCCAGCAGCTTGTTTGGAACAGGGGGTTGGGAGACCCAGTACTTC. Amino acids: CASSLFGTGGWETQYF.

This clonotype was seen many times. The V call is TRBV7-2, the J call TRBJ2-3; D uncertain. Per germline, CDR1 SGHTA and CDR2 FQGNSA. Trimming took 2 bases from V and 0 from J, leaving 12 bases between them. This CDR3 spans 16 amino acids. CDR3: CASSLFPPGSTDTQYF. The DNA of the CDR3 is TGTGCCAGCAGCTTATTCCCCCCCGGTAGCACAGATACGCAGTATTTT.

The gene calls are TRBV28 and TRBJ2-1; 8 nucleotides agree with TRBD2. The CDR3 has 18 residues. Germline CDR1 reads MDHEN; CDR2 reads SYDVKM. Unmatched junction bases numbered 19, after V lost 5 bases and J lost 7 bases. The CDR3 bases are TGTGCCAGCAGTCTACCTGTAGGGAGCGGGAGAACTCGGAATGAGCAGTTCTTC. Residues: CASSLPVGSGRTRNEQFF.

The chain uses TRBV5-1 and TRBJ2-1; maybe TRBD2 (5 bases). The CDR3 contains 15 residues. Germline lookup yields CDR1 SGHRS and CDR2 YFSETQ. Between the trimmed V and J ends, which lost 6 bases and 4 bases, there was a span of 17 bases. The CDR3 is CASTLSATNYNEQFF. The CDR3 nucleotides read TGCGCCAGCACCCTTAGCGCTACGAATTACAATGAGCAGTTCTTC.

The chain is built from TRBV5-1 and TRBJ1-3; 7 positions match TRBD1. The CDR3 spans 15 residues. The J segment lost 6 bases and the V segment lost 0 bases, leaving 6 bases of the junction unmatched. CDR1 and CDR2 from the germline V gene are SGHRS and YFSETQ. CDR3 DNA: TGCGCCAGCAGCTTGGAGGGGGCCACTCAAAACACCATATATTTT. Translating gives CASSLEGATQNTIYF.

The table lists this clonotype with many counts. The genes are TRBV19 and TRBJ1-1, with TRBD1 identical over 7 bases. The CDR3 covers 14 residues. Germline V gives CDR1 LNHDA, CDR2 SQIVND (reference sequence). V was pared by 4 bases and J by 3 bases, with 5 bases of the junction left unmatched. The CDR3 sequence: CASSTSQGYTEAFF. CDR3 in DNA: TGTGCCAGTAGTACATCACAGGGGTACACTGAAGCTTTCTTT.

This clonotype came up many times. The chain carries TRBV20-1 and TRBJ2-7; possibly TRBD1 for D (6 bases). The V gene lost 6 bases and the J gene lost 5 bases, with 23 bases spanning the gap. Germline V lookup: CDR1 DFQATT, CDR2 SNEGSKA (reference sequence). The CDR3 length is 15 residues. For the CDR3, the DNA is TGCAGTGCCGGTCACGCAGGGGAGACCACCAACGAGCAGTACTTC. Residues: CSAGHAGETTNEQYF.

The chain has TRBV28 and TRBJ2-6, with 7 nucleotides matching TRBD2. Germline V gives CDR1 MDHEN, CDR2 SYDVKM. The CDR3 loop spans 18 amino acids. Trimming at V came to 2 bases and at J to 0 bases, leaving 7 bases not matched to a gene. The CDR3 DNA reads as TGTGCCAGCAGTTTAGGGGAGGGGCGAGACTCTGGGGCCAACGTCCTGACTTTC. This encodes CASSLGEGRDSGANVLTF.

V usage is TRBV5-4 and J usage is TRBJ2-5, with 8 bases aligning to TRBD1. V dropped 3 bases and J dropped 1; count of bases not matched to a gene: 20. The germline V gene has CDR1 SGHNT and CDR2 YYREEE (reference sequence). The CDR3 runs to 20 residues. The CDR3 here is CASSSRTSAARDRTQETQYF. In DNA, the CDR3 is TGTGCCAGCAGCTCTCGGACGTCAGCCGCCAGGGACAGGACCCAAGAGACCCAGTACTTC.

The CDR3 spells CSARPEGPYEQYF. The CDR3 DNA is TGCAGTGCTAGACCTGAGGGACCTTACGAGCAGTACTTC. This chain connects TRBV20-1 to TRBJ2-7, with D tentatively TRBD1 or TRBD2 (5 bases each). V gave up 2 bases and J gave up 4 bases, with 12 bases separating them. Germline V lookup: CDR1 DFQATT, CDR2 SNEGSKA (reference sequence). This CDR3 comprises 13 residues.